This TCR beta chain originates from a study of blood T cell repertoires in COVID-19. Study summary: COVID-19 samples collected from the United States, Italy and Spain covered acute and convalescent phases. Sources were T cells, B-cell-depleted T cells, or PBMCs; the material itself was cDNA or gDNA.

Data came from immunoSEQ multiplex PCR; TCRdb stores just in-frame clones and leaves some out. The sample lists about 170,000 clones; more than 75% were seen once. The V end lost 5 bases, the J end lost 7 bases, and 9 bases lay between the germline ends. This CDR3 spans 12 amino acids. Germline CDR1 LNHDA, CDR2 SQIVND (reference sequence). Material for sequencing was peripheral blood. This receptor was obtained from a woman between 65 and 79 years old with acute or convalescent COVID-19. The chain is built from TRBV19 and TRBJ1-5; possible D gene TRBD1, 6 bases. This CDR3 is CASSSTGQPQHF. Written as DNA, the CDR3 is TGTGCCAGTAGTTCTACAGGGCAGCCCCAGCATTTT.